The following is a TCR beta chain sequence with its context. The source of the sample is a study of CD8 T cells in Susac syndrome. High-throughput TCR beta sequencing covered peripheral CD8+ and CD4+ T cells. Trimming took off 0 bases at V and 3 bases at J, with 5 bases between the two ends. Germline values: CDR1 GTSNPN, CDR2 SVGIG (reference sequence). This CDR3 has 12 amino acids. Reverse transcription of about 0.45 to 1 ug RNA was performed with random hexamers. Via MiXCR, TCRdb re-called the immunoSEQ multiplex PCR reads, giving one row per CDR3 protein. The sample has roughly 330,000 distinct CDR3 sequences, 92% seen once.

Sequenced: CD4+ T cells from PBMCs. This chain uses TRBV30 with TRBJ1-2; no clear D. This receptor was obtained from a human donor with multiple sclerosis. The CDR3 bases are TGTGCCTGGAGTGTACTGGACTATGGCTACACCTTC. Its translation: CAWSVLDYGYTF.